The 31 T cell receptor beta chains in this list originate from one sample, sequenced in a study of T-cell memory formation after mild COVID-19 (dated by TCRdb to about 2021). Libraries were made using 5' RACE. Sequencing was performed on an Illumina NovaSeq 6000. The raw public data were reprocessed by TCRdb itself: fastp quality trimming at Q25, MiXCR clonotype calling, in-frame beta chains only. Each CDR3 protein gets just one entry, which takes the most common genes and DNA from the rows behind it. The sample yields just over 400,000 distinct CDR3 sequences; 23% were counted once. Around 12% of the sample is in the top ten clones. The sample consisted of PBMCs or a T cell subset sorted from them (not recorded which). The receptors shown here come from an adult woman who had mild COVID-19 (a few samples of this study predate the infection). The sample titles of this study are shuffled in the database, so cell type and time point are left out; the donor was told from shared clones.

This sequence joins TRBV4-2 and TRBJ2-7, with D perhaps TRBD1 or TRBD2 (5 bases each). Trimming pared 4 bases from V and 2 bases from J, leaving 21 bases between. CDR1 is LGHNA and CDR2 is YNFKEQ in the germline V gene. The CDR3 is 17 amino acids. DNA for the CDR3: TGTGCCAGCAGCCTCACCTCCACCGGGACCGGACCCTACGAGCAGTACTTC. Amino acids: CASSLTSTGTGPYEQYF.

The chain uses TRBV2 and TRBJ1-5; D is unclear. Germline assignment: CDR1 SNHLY and CDR2 FYNNEI. V was shortened by 7 bases and J by 4 bases, with 8 bases between the two germline ends. The CDR3 spans 12 residues. The CDR3, as DNA: TGTGCCAGCATGACGGGGAATCAGCCCCAGCATTTT. Protein product: CASMTGNQPQHF.

This clonotype was seen only a few times. The rearrangement joins TRBV6-5 to TRBJ1-2, with D unresolved. Germline V CDR1 and CDR2: MNHEY, SVGAGI. The CDR3 runs 12 residues. V lost 5 bases and J 5 bases, leaving 9 bases between the germline ends. The CDR3 DNA sequence: TGTGCCAGCAGTCGGTCGGGGTATGGCTACACCTTC. This codes for CASSRSGYGYTF.

The chain carries TRBV7-6 and TRBJ1-1; TRBD1 matches 9 bases. Germline V gives CDR1 SGHVS, CDR2 FNYEAQ. V was clipped by 5 bases and J by 6 bases; unmatched bases: 10. The CDR3 covers 15 residues. The CDR3 nucleotides are TGTGCCAGCAGCCGTCCCGGGACAGGGTTCTCTGAAGCTTTCTTT. Protein product: CASSRPGTGFSEAFF.

The J gene is TRBJ2-3, the V gene TRBV12-3 or TRBV12-4; 11 nucleotides agree with TRBD2. The J segment lost 8 bases and the V segment lost 6 bases, leaving 7 bases of the junction unmatched. CDR3 size: 14 residues. The CDR3 loop reads CASRYSGGAGTQYF. The CDR3, as DNA: TGTGCCAGCAGGTATAGCGGGGGGGCCGGTACGCAGTATTTT.

This clonotype appeared a few times. Here the CDR3 reads CASSLPGQVYEQYF. The CDR3 DNA follows: TGCGCCAGCAGCCTACCGGGACAGGTCTACGAGCAGTACTTC. The V and J genes are TRBV5-1 and TRBJ2-7, with TRBD1 identical over 8 bases. CDR1 and CDR2 (germline): SGHRS, YFSETQ. The CDR3 totals 14 residues. With 4 bases clipped from V and 3 bases from J, the junction kept 6 bases outside the gene matches.

V is TRBV6-2 or TRBV6-3 and J is TRBJ2-1; D is unresolved. V gave up 11 bases and J gave up 5 bases, with 10 bases separating them. Germline loops: CDR1 MNHEY, CDR2 SVGEGT. This CDR3 has 11 residues. CDR3 sequence (DNA): TGTGCCTTAGGATCCCACAATGAGCAGTTCTTC. This sequence encodes CALGSHNEQFF.

V usage is TRBV7-3 and J usage is TRBJ2-6; D is uncertain. The CDR3 contains 15 residues. V was pared by 8 bases and J by 1 base, with 12 bases between. Germline assignment: CDR1 SGHTA and CDR2 FQGTGA. The CDR3 nucleotides read TGTGCCAGCGCCGGGCCCGCTTCTGGGGCCAACGTCCTGACTTTC. Its translation is CASAGPASGANVLTF. Complete variable domain (other parts from reference TRBV7-3 and TRBJ2-6): GAGVSQTPSNKVTEKGKYVELRCDPISGHTALYWYRQSLGQGPEFLIYFQGTGAADDSGLPNDRFFAVRPEGSVSTLKIQRTERGDSAVYLCASAGPASGANVLTFGAGSRLTVL.

The chain's CDR3 is CASSSRGREKRETQYF. The CDR3 nucleotides are TGTGCCAGCAGCTCTCGTGGACGGGAGAAGAGAGAGACCCAGTACTTC. The rearrangement links TRBV7-3 to TRBJ2-5; a possible D gene is TRBD2 (6 bases). V was clipped by 4 bases and J by 4 bases, with 19 bases between them. The CDR3 sequence is 16 residues long. Germline V gene sequence: CDR1 SGHTA, CDR2 FQGTGA.

The J gene is TRBJ2-3, the V gene TRBV24-1; TRBD2 might be the D (7 bases). V was pared by 4 bases and J by 7 bases, with 11 bases between. This CDR3 has 13 residues. CDR1 is KGHDR and CDR2 is SFDVKD in the germline V gene. Here the CDR3 DNA reads TGTGCCACCAGTGAGGGGGGGCGAAATACGCAGTATTTT. Protein sequence: CATSEGGRNTQYF.

This clonotype was seen a few times. The rearrangement joins TRBV13 to TRBJ2-5, with a weak D call TRBD2 (6 bases). Looked up from germline, CDR1 is PRHDT and CDR2 is FYEKMQ (reference sequence). This CDR3 comprises 15 residues. The ends were cut back, 5 bases at V and 0 bases at J, with 13 bases in the middle. The CDR3 here is CASSPSLAYQETQYF. The CDR3 region has the DNA TGTGCCAGCAGCCCTAGTCTAGCGTACCAAGAGACCCAGTACTTC.

The chain couples TRBV18 to TRBJ2-5, with TRBD2 matching over 11 bases. Trimming cost V 8 bases and J 2 bases; bases outside gene matches: 10. Germline V gene sequence: CDR1 KGHSH, CDR2 LQKENI. This CDR3 region has 16 residues. The CDR3 reads CASHHRVAGGQETQYF. The CDR3 nucleotides read TGTGCCAGCCATCACCGAGTAGCGGGGGGGCAAGAGACCCAGTACTTC. Complete variable domain (other parts from reference TRBV18 and TRBJ2-5): NAGVMQNPRHLVRRRGQEARLRCSPMKGHSHVYWYRQLPEEGLKFMVYLQKENIIDESGMPKERFSAEFPKEGPSILRIQQVVRGDSAAYFCASHHRVAGGQETQYFGPGTRLLVL.

This clonotype was seen only a few times. The gene calls are TRBV4-1 and TRBJ1-1; the D gene is possibly TRBD1 (6 bases). Germline CDR1 MGHRA, CDR2 YSYEKL. The V gene lost 0 bases and the J gene lost 4 bases, with 9 bases spanning the gap. CDR3 length: 14 residues. DNA of the CDR3: TGCGCCAGCAGCCAAGAAGGGGGGGTCACTGAAGCTTTCTTT. It yields the protein CASSQEGGVTEAFF.

This clonotype has a handful of counts. V is TRBV7-2 and J is TRBJ2-2; 9 bases align to TRBD2. The germline gives CDR1 SGHTA, CDR2 FQGNSA. The J segment lost 4 bases and the V segment lost 5 bases, leaving 5 bases of the junction unmatched. This CDR3 contains 15 residues. The CDR3 nucleotides read TGTGCCAGCAGCCCCCGAGCGGGAGGCACCGGGGAGCTGTTTTTT. Its translation is CASSPRAGGTGELFF.

The gene calls are TRBV6-2 or TRBV6-3 and TRBJ1-6; 9 nucleotides agree with TRBD1. The length of the CDR3 is 13 residues. Germline loops: CDR1 MNHEY, CDR2 SVGEGT. V shed 7 bases and J 11 bases; nucleotides not matched to a gene: 6. DNA for the CDR3: TGTGCCAGCACGGACAGGGGTCCACCACCCCTCCACTTT. Its translation is CASTDRGPPPLHF.

V and J are TRBV15 and TRBJ2-6; D is uncertain. Germline V lookup: CDR1 LNHNV, CDR2 YYDKDF (reference sequence). This CDR3 comprises 17 residues. V lost 4 bases and J 0 bases, leaving 13 bases between the germline ends. The CDR3 region has the DNA TGTGCCACCAGCAAACGCCAGGCGTACTCTGGGGCCAACGTCCTGACTTTC. It specifies CATSKRQAYSGANVLTF.

The gene calls are TRBV2 and TRBJ1-2; D is unclear. Trimming stripped 8 bases from V and 5 bases from J, with 9 bases between. This CDR3 is built from 11 residues. Germline CDR1 SNHLY, CDR2 FYNNEI. The CDR3 is CASHLGYGYTF. CDR3 DNA sequence: TGTGCCAGCCACTTGGGGTATGGCTACACCTTC.

This clonotype has more than one count but fewer than ten. J is TRBJ2-1 and V is TRBV23-1, with TRBD2 matching over 10 bases. TRBV23-1 is identified as an open reading frame with a role that is uncertain. Germline trimming cut 1 base from V and 0 bases from J; bases unmatched to any gene: 3. The CDR3 is 17 residues long. The CDR3 nucleotides read TGCGCCAGCAGTCAATACCCTAGCGGGAGCTCCTACAATGAGCAGTTCTTC. Amino acid sequence: CASSQYPSGSSYNEQFF.

The V and J genes are TRBV24-1 and TRBJ2-1; 11 bases are shared with TRBD2. This CDR3 has 16 residues. Germline V lookup: CDR1 KGHDR, CDR2 SFDVKD. V gave up 6 bases and J gave up 7 bases; unmatched junction bases: 10. The CDR3 nucleotides read TGTGCCACCAGTCGTGGTAGCGGGAGGGCCCAGAATGAGCAGTTCTTC. Translation gives CATSRGSGRAQNEQFF.

In this sample, this clonotype turned up a few times. The chain carries TRBV7-8 and TRBJ2-5; no clear D gene. CDR3 length equals 17 residues. Germline-derived CDR1 and CDR2 are SGHVS and FQNEAQ. Trimming took off 6 bases at V and 0 bases at J, with 20 bases between the two ends. CDR3 nucleotide sequence: TGTGCCAGCAGTCTTGTCTACTCTAGTGGGTACCAAGAGACCCAGTACTTC. Translated, it gives CASSLVYSSGYQETQYF.

The chain carries TRBV11-3 and TRBJ2-7, with D uncertain. Germline V gene data show CDR1 as SGHNT and CDR2 as YENEEA. CDR3 length: 12 residues. Deletions cut 2 bases from V and 3 bases from J, with 5 bases between. CDR3 region: CASSLNDYEQYF. The CDR3 DNA reads as TGTGCCAGCAGCTTAAATGACTACGAGCAGTACTTC.

Only a few counts were recorded for this clonotype. This sequence joins TRBV12-3 or TRBV12-4 and TRBJ2-1; 11 nucleotides match TRBD1. The CDR3 spans 15 residues. J lost 7 bases, V lost 1 base, and 3 bases had no gene match. The CDR3 sequence: CASSLGDRGSNEQFF. CDR3 sequence (DNA): TGTGCCAGCAGTTTAGGGGACAGGGGGTCGAATGAGCAGTTCTTC.

This chain connects TRBV5-1 to TRBJ1-4; 7 positions agree with TRBD1. The CDR3 consists of 13 residues. In germline, CDR1 is SGHRS, CDR2 YFSETQ. J was trimmed by 8 bases and V by 0 bases; bases with no gene match: 1. CDR3 bases: TGCGCCAGCAGCTTGGACAGGGGCGAAAAACTGTTTTTT. As protein: CASSLDRGEKLFF.

The V and J genes are TRBV11-1 and TRBJ2-1; D might be TRBD2 (6 bases). CDR1 is SGHAT and CDR2 is FQDESV in the germline V gene (reference sequence). V was clipped by 4 bases and J by 8 bases, with 12 bases between them. CDR3 size: 13 residues. This CDR3 is CASSSWDLDEQFF. The CDR3 region has the DNA TGTGCCAGCAGCTCCTGGGACTTGGATGAGCAGTTCTTC. Full variable domain (outside the CDR3, taken from reference TRBV11-1 and TRBJ2-1): EAEVAQSPRYKITEKSQAVAFWCDPISGHATLYWYRQILGQGPELLVQFQDESVVDDSQLPKDRFSAERLKGVDSTLKIQPAELGDSAMYLCASSSWDLDEQFFGPGTRLTVL.

This clonotype was counted a few times. The chain's CDR3 is CASSLDPAGPGGEQFF. CDR3 DNA sequence: TGTGCCAGCAGCTTAGATCCGGCGGGGCCGGGTGGTGAGCAGTTCTTC. The chain joins TRBV11-3 to TRBJ2-1, with a possible D match to TRBD2 (6 bases). V was cut by 0 bases and J by 9 bases, with 18 bases left in between. Per germline, CDR1 SGHNT and CDR2 YENEEA. There are 16 residues in the CDR3.

This chain links TRBV29-1 with TRBJ2-7, with 7 bases fitting TRBD2. V lost 1 base and J lost 4; bases outside the gene matches: 7. In germline, CDR1 is SQVTM, CDR2 ANQGSEA. CDR3 size: 14 residues. The CDR3 reads CSVEAGQGGYEQYF. For the CDR3, the DNA is TGCAGCGTTGAAGCGGGGCAGGGAGGGTACGAGCAGTACTTC.

The chain combines TRBV7-2 with TRBJ2-7, with 9 positions matching TRBD1. Unmatched junction bases numbered 4, after V lost 7 bases and J lost 6 bases. Germline CDR1 and CDR2: SGHTA and FQGNSA. This CDR3 contains 12 residues. CDR3 nucleotides: TGTGCCAGCAACCGACAGGGGGGCGAGCAGTACTTC. Residues: CASNRQGGEQYF.

Here the CDR3 DNA reads TGTGCCAGCAGCTTTCCCGGCGCAGGGGAGAACTACGAGCAGTACTTC. Translation gives CASSFPGAGENYEQYF. The chain recombines TRBV5-4 with TRBJ2-7, with TRBD1 as a possible D gene (6 bases). Deletions cut 2 bases from V and 3 bases from J, with 18 bases between. The CDR3 sequence is 16 residues long. Germline V gene data show CDR1 as SGHNT and CDR2 as YYREEE (reference sequence).

The chain uses TRBV7-2 and TRBJ2-4, with no clear D. The CDR3 has 13 residues. Germline V gene data show CDR1 as SGHTA and CDR2 as FQGNSA. Trimming shortened V by 1 base and J by 6 bases, and 7 bases separated the two germline ends. The CDR3 DNA follows: TGTGCCAGCAGCTTAGGTTCCGTAAACATTCAGTACTTC. Its protein is CASSLGSVNIQYF. The complete variable domain, with remaining parts taken from reference TRBV7-2 and TRBJ2-4, reads GAGVSQSPSNKVTEKGKDVELRCDPISGHTALYWYRQSLGQGLEFLIYFQGNSAPDKSGLPSDRFSAERTGGSVSTLTIQRTQQEDSAVYLCASSLGSVNIQYFGAGTRLSVL.

The table lists this clonotype with a few counts. The genes are TRBV5-1 and TRBJ2-1; no definite D call. Per the germline V gene, CDR1 is SGHRS and CDR2 is YFSETQ. This CDR3 has 12 residues. With 2 bases removed from V and 8 bases from J, the gap between germline ends came to 8 bases. The CDR3 coding sequence is TGCGCCAGCAGCTTCTGGTCAGATGAGCAGTTCTTC. Amino acid sequence: CASSFWSDEQFF. Based on the CDR3 plus reference TRBV5-1 and TRBJ2-1, the full variable domain is KAGVTQTPRYLIKTRGQQVTLSCSPISGHRSVSWYQQTPGQGLQFLFEYFSETQRNKGNFPGRFSGRQFSNSRSEMNVSTLELGDSALYLCASSFWSDEQFFGPGTRLTVL.

This clonotype has only a few counts. V and J are TRBV3-1 and TRBJ2-1, with TRBD2 matching over 7 bases. From germline, CDR1 is LGHDT and CDR2 YNNKEL (reference sequence). V shed 1 base, J shed 2 bases, and the junction held 5 bases outside the gene matches. The CDR3 loop spans 16 amino acids. The CDR3 DNA is TGTGCCAGCAGCCAAGGTTGGGGAGGGGCCTACAATGAGCAGTTCTTC. Its translation is CASSQGWGGAYNEQFF.